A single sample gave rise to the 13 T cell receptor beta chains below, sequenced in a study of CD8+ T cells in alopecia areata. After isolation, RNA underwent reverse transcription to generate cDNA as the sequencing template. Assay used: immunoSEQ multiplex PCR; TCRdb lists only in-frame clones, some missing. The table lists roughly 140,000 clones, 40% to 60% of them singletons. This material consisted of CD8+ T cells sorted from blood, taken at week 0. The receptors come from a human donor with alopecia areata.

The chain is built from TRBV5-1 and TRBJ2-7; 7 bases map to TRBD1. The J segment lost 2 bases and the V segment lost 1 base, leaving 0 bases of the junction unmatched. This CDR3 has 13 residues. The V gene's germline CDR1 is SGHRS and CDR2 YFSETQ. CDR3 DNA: TGCGCCAGCAGCTTGACAGGGGCCTACGAGCAGTACTTC. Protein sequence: CASSLTGAYEQYF.

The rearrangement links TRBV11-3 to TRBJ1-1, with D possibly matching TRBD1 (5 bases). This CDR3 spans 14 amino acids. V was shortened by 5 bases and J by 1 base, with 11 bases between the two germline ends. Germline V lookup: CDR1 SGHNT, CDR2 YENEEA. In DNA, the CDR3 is TGTGCCAGCAGCCCCGGGGGGGAGAACACTGAAGCTTTCTTT. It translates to CASSPGGENTEAFF. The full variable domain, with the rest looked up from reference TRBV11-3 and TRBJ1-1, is EAGVVQSPRYKIIEKKQPVAFWCNPISGHNTLYWYLQNLGQGPELLIRYENEEAVDDSQLPKDRFSAERLKGVDSTLKIQPAELGDSAVYLCASSPGGENTEAFFGQGTRLTVV.

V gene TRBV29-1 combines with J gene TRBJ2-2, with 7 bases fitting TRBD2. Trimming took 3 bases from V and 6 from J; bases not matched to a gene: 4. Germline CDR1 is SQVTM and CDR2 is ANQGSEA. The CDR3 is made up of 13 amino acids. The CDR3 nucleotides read TGCAGCGTTGATAGACGGGGGGCCGGGGAGCTGTTTTTT. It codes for CSVDRRGAGELFF.

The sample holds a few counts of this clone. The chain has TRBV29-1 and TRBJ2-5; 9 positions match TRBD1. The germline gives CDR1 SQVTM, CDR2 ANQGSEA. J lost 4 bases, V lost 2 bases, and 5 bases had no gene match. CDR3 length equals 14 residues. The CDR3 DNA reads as TGCAGCGTTGAAAACAGGGGGCTGGTAGAGACCCAGTACTTC. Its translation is CSVENRGLVETQYF.

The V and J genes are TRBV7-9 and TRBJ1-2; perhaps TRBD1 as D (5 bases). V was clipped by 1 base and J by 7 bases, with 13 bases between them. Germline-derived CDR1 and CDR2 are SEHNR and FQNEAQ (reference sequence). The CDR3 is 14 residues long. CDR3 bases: TGTGCCAGCAGCTTAGGGGGCGCAGTGGTTGGCTACACCTTC. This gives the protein CASSLGGAVVGYTF.

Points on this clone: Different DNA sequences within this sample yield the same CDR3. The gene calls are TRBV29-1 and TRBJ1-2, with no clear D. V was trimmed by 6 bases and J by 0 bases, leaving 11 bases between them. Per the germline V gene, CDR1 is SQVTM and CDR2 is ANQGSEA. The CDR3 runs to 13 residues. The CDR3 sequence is CSVEGGSNYGYTF. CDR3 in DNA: TGCAGCGTAGAGGGAGGGTCTAACTATGGCTACACCTTC.

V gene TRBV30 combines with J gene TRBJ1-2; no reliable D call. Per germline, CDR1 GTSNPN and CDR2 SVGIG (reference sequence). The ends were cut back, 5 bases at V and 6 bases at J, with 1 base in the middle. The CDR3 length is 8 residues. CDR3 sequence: CAWDGYTF. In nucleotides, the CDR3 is TGTGCCTGGGATGGCTACACCTTC.

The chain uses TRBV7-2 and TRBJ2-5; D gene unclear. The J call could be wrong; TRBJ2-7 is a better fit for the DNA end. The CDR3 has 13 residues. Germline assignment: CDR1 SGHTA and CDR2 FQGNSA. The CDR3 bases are TGTGCCAGCAGCCCGGCAGTTGGCTACGAGCAGTACTTC. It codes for CASSPAVGYEQYF.

This chain's CDR3 is CASSLEQSSYEQYF. The CDR3 DNA is TGTGCCAGCAGCTTGGAACAGAGCTCCTACGAGCAGTACTTC. The chain is built from TRBV5-6 and TRBJ2-7, with no clear D. The CDR3 loop spans 14 amino acids. V was cut by 0 bases and J by 0 bases, with 7 bases left in between. Germline V gene data show CDR1 as SGHDT and CDR2 as YYEEEE.

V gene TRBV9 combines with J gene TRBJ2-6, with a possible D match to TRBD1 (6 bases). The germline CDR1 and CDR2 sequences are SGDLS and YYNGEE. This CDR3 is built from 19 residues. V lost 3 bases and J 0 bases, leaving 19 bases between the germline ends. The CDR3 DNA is TGTGCCAGCAGCGAACCCCGGGACAAACCCCCCTCTGGGGCCAACGTCCTGACTTTC. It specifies CASSEPRDKPPSGANVLTF.

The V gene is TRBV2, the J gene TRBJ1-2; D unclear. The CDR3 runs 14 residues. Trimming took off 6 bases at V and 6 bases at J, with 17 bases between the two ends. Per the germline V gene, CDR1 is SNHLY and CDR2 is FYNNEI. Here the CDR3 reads CASRDPGQVDGYTF. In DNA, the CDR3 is TGTGCCAGCAGAGACCCCGGGCAGGTCGATGGCTACACCTTC. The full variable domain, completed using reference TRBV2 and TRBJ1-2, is EPEVTQTPSHQVTQMGQEVILRCVPISNHLYFYWYRQILGQKVEFLVSFYNNEISEKSEIFDDQFSVERPDGSNFTLKIRSTKLEDSAMYFCASRDPGQVDGYTFGSGTRLTVV.

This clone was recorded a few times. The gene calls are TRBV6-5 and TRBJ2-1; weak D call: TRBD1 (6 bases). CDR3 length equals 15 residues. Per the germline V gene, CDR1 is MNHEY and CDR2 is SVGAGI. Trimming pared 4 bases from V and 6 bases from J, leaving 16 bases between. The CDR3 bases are TGTGCCAGCAGTTTACAGGGTCGGGTTAGCAATGAGCAGTTCTTC. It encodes CASSLQGRVSNEQFF.

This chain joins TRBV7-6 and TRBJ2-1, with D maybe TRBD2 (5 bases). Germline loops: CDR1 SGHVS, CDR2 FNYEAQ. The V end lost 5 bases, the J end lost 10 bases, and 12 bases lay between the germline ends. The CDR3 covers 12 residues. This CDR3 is CASSPEGVEQFF. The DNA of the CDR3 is TGTGCCAGCAGCCCTGAGGGTGTGGAGCAGTTCTTC.